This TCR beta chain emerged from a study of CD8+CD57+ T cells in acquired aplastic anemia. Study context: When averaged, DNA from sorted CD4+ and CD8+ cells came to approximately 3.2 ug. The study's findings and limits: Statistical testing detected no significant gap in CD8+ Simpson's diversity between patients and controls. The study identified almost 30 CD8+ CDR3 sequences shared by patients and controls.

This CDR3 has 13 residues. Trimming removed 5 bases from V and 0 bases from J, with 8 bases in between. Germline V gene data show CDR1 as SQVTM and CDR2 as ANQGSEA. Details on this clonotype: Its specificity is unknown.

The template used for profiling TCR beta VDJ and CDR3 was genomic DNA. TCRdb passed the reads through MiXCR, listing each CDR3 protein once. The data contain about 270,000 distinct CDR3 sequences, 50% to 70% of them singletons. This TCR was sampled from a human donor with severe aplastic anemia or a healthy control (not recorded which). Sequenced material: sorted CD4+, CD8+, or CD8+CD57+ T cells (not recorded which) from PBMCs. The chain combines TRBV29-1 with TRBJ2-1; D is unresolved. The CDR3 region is CSVIPSSYNEQFF. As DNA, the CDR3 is TGCAGCGTTATCCCGAGCTCCTACAATGAGCAGTTCTTC.